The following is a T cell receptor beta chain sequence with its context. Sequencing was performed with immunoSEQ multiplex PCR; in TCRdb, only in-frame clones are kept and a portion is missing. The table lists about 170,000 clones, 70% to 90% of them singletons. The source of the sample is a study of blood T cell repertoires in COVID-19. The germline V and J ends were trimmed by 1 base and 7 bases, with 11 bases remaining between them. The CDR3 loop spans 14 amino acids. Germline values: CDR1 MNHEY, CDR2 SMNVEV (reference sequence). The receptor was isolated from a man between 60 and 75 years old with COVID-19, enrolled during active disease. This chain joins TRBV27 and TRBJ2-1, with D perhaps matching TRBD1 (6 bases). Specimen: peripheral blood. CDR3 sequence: CASSLYGGWNEQFF. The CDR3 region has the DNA TGTGCCAGCAGTTTATATGGGGGCTGGAATGAGCAGTTCTTC.